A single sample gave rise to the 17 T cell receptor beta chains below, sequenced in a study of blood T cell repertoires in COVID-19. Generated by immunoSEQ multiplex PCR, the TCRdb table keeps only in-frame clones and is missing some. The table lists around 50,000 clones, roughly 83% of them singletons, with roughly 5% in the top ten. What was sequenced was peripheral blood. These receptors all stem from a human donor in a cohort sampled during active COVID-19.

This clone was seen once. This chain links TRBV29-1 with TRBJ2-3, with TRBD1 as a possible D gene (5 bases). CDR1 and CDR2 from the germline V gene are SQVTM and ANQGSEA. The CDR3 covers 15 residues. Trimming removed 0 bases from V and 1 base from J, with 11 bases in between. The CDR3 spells CSVEEPRAGTDTQYF. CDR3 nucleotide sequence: TGCAGCGTTGAAGAACCCAGGGCTGGCACAGATACGCAGTATTTT.

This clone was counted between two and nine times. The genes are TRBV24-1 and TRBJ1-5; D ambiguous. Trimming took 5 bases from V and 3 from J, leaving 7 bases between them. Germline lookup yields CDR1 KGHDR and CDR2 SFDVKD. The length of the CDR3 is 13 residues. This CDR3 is CATSGGINQPQHF. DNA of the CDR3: TGTGCCACCAGTGGAGGGATCAATCAGCCCCAGCATTTT.

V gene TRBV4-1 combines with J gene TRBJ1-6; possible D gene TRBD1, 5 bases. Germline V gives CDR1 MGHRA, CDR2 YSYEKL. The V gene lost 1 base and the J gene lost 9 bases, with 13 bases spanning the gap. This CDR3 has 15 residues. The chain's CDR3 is CASSQVFGGRSPLHF. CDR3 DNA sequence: TGCGCCAGCAGCCAAGTGTTCGGGGGACGTTCACCCCTCCACTTT.

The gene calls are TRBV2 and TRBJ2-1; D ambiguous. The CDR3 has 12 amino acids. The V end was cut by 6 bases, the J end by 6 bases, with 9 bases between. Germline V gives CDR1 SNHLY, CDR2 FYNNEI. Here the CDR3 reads CASSNSPNEQFF. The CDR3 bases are TGTGCCAGCAGCAATTCCCCCAATGAGCAGTTCTTC.

The CDR3 region has the DNA TGTGCCAGCAGCCAAGAAACTCCCCCCCCCGGGACAGCTTATGGCTACACCTTC. This translates into CASSQETPPPGTAYGYTF. The chain is built from TRBV3-1 (or the pseudogene TRBV3-2) and TRBJ1-2; 7 bases line up with TRBD1. In germline, CDR1 is LGHDT, CDR2 YNNKEL (reference sequence). The CDR3 runs to 18 residues. The V gene end was trimmed by 0 bases and the J gene end by 5 bases; junction bases not matched to a gene: 15.

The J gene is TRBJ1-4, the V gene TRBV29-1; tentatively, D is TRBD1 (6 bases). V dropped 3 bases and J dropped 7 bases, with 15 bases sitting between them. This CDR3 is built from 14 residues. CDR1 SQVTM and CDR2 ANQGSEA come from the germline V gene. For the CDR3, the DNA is TGCAGCGTTGATCCTGACAGGTCGGGTGAAAAACTGTTTTTT. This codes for CSVDPDRSGEKLFF.

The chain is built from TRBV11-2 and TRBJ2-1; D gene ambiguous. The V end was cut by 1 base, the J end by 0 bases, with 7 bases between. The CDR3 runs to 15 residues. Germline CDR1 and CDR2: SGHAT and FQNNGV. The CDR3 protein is CASSLGRSSYNEQFF. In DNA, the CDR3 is TGTGCCAGCAGCTTAGGTAGGAGCTCCTACAATGAGCAGTTCTTC.

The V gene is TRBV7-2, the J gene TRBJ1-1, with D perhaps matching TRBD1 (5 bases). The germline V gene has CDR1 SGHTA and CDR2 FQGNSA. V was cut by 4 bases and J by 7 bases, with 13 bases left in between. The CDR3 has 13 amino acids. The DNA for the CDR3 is TGTGCCAGCAGCTCTCCCCTGGGGGGTGAAGCTTTCTTT. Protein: CASSSPLGGEAFF.

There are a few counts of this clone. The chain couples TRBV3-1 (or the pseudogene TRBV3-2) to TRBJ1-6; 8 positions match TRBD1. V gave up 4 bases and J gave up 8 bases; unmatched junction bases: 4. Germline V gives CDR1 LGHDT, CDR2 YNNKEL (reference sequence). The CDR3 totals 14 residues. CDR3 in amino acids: CASSLGQGHSPLHF. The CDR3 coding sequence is TGTGCCAGCAGCCTCGGACAGGGACATTCACCCCTCCACTTT.

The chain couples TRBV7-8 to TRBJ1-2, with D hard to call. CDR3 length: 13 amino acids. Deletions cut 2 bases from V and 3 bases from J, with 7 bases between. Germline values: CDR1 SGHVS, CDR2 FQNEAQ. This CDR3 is CASSLTQDYGYTF. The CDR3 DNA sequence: TGTGCCAGCAGCTTAACACAAGACTATGGCTACACCTTC.

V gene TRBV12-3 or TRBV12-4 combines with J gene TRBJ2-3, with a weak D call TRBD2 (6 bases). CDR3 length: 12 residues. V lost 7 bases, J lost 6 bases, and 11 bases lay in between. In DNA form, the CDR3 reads TGTGCCAGCACCACCACTAGCGATACGCAGTATTTT. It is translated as CASTTTSDTQYF.

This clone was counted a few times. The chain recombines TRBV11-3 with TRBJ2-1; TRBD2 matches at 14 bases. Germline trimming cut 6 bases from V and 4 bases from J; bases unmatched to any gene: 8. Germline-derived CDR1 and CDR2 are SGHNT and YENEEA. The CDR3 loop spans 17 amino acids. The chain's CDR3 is CASSPMRLAGGYNEQFF. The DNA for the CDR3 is TGTGCCAGCAGTCCGATGAGACTAGCGGGGGGGTACAATGAGCAGTTCTTC.

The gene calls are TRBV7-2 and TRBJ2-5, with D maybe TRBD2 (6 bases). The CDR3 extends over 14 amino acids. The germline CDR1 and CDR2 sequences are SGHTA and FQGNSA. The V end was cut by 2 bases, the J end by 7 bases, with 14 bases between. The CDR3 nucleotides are TGTGCCAGCAGCTTACACGGGGAGGCGGGGACCCAGTACTTC. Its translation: CASSLHGEAGTQYF.

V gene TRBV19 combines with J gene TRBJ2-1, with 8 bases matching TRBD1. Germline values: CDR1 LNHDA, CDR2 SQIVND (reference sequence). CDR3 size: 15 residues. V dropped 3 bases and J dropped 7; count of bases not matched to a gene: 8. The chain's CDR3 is CASSIQGAVGNEQFF. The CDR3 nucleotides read TGTGCCAGTAGTATCCAGGGGGCGGTTGGGAATGAGCAGTTCTTC.

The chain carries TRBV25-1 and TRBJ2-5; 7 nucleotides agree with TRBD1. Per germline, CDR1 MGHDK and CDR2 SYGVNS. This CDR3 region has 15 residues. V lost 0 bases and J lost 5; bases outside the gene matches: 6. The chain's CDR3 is CASSEYDRVGETQYF. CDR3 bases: TGTGCCAGCAGTGAATACGACAGGGTAGGGGAGACCCAGTACTTC.

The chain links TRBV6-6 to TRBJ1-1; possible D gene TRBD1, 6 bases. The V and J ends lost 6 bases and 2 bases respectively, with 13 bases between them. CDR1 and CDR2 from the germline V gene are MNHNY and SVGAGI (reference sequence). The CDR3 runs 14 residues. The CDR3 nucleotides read TGTGCCAGCAGGGGAACAGGGATTAACACTGAAGCTTTCTTT. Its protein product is CASRGTGINTEAFF.

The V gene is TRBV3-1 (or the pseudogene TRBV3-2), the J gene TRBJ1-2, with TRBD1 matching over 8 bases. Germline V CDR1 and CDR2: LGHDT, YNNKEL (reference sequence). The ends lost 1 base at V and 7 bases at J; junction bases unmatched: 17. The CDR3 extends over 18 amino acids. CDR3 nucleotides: TGTGCCAGCAGCCAAGCGGGCTCCAGGCCGACAGGGGTCGGTGGCTACACCTTC. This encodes CASSQAGSRPTGVGGYTF.